The 16 T cell receptor beta chains below all came from one sample that was sequenced in a study of blood T cell repertoires in COVID-19. Assay: immunoSEQ multiplex PCR; the TCRdb copy retains only in-frame clones and omits some. This sample yields approximately 72,000 clones, of which approximately 85% are seen a single time; approximately 35% belongs to the top ten. Specimen: peripheral blood. The receptors here all came from an elderly woman with active or convalescent COVID-19.

The rearrangement links TRBV30 to TRBJ1-1, with 8 bases matching TRBD1. CDR1 and CDR2 from the germline V gene are GTSNPN and SVGIG (reference sequence). The CDR3 covers 12 residues. With 4 bases clipped from V and 11 bases from J, the junction kept 9 bases outside the gene matches. CDR3 amino acids: CAWKPRTGMAFF. CDR3 DNA sequence: TGTGCCTGGAAGCCAAGGACAGGGATGGCTTTCTTT.

This clone was seen only once. This chain uses TRBV3-1 (or the pseudogene TRBV3-2) with TRBJ1-3; D unclear. CDR1 is LGHDT, CDR2 YNNKEL, per germline (reference sequence). The CDR3 runs to 15 residues. The V end was cut by 2 bases, the J end by 0 bases, with 8 bases between. The CDR3 DNA reads as TGTGCCAGCAGCCAATCTGACTACTCTGGAAACACCATATATTTT. This sequence encodes CASSQSDYSGNTIYF.

V is TRBV7-2 and J is TRBJ2-2; tentative D call: TRBD1 (5 bases). Germline CDR1 is SGHTA and CDR2 is FQGNSA. Trimming cost V 7 bases and J 6 bases, with 12 bases left between them. The CDR3 runs to 13 residues. The CDR3 DNA follows: TGTGCCAGCAACCAGGGAATCGCCGGGGAGCTGTTTTTT. Translated, it gives CASNQGIAGELFF.

About this clone: Other DNA variants within this sample encode the same CDR3. The rearrangement joins TRBV19 to TRBJ2-5, with 7 bases fitting TRBD1. V lost 5 bases and J lost 3; bases outside the gene matches: 3. This CDR3 contains 13 residues. CDR1 and CDR2 (germline): LNHDA, SQIVND (reference sequence). This CDR3 reads CASSPGTEETQYF. CDR3 sequence (DNA): TGTGCCAGTAGTCCGGGGACAGAAGAGACCCAGTACTTC.

In this sample, this clone turned up a few times. The V call is TRBV7-3, the J call TRBJ2-2, with TRBD2 as a possible D gene (5 bases). This CDR3 is built from 14 residues. V lost 4 bases and J 5 bases, leaving 11 bases between the germline ends. The germline gives CDR1 SGHTA, CDR2 FQGTGA. Written as DNA, the CDR3 is TGTGCCAGCAGCTCTCTAGCCGATACCGGGGAGCTGTTTTTT. This codes for CASSSLADTGELFF.

In this sample, this clone turned up once. This chain links TRBV30 with TRBJ2-1; D perhaps matches TRBD2 (6 bases). Trimming shortened V by 2 bases and J by 10 bases, and 27 bases separated the two germline ends. CDR1 and CDR2 from the germline V gene are GTSNPN and SVGIG (reference sequence). This CDR3 is 17 amino acids long. The CDR3 DNA reads TGTGCCTGGAGTTCCCCGGTACTAGCTTTTACGTCGGGAGAGCAGTTCTTC. This encodes CAWSSPVLAFTSGEQFF.

V is TRBV13 and J is TRBJ1-2; D not resolved. The CDR3 is 14 residues long. The germline V and J ends were trimmed by 5 bases and 4 bases, with 14 bases remaining between them. Per the germline V gene, CDR1 is PRHDT and CDR2 is FYEKMQ (reference sequence). CDR3 DNA: TGTGCCAGCAGCCTCCTCCAGGACTTCTATGGCTACACCTTC. Translating gives CASSLLQDFYGYTF.

V usage is TRBV19 and J usage is TRBJ2-3, with 10 bases matching TRBD2. The CDR3 totals 16 residues. Losses at the gene ends were 3 bases for V and 1 base for J; bases not matched to a gene: 4. Germline V gene lookup returns CDR1 LNHDA and CDR2 SQIVND (reference sequence). This chain's CDR3 is CASSISTSGRTDTQYF. In nucleotides, the CDR3 is TGTGCCAGTAGTATTTCGACTAGCGGGCGCACAGATACGCAGTATTTT. The variable domain in full, completed from reference TRBV19 and TRBJ2-3, reads DGGITQSPKYLFRKEGQNVTLSCEQNLNHDAMYWYRQDPGQGLRLIYYSQIVNDFQKGDIAEGYSVSREKKESFPLTVTSAQKNPTAFYLCASSISTSGRTDTQYFGPGTRLTVL.

The V call is TRBV19, the J call TRBJ2-7, with TRBD2 matching 11 bases. V shed 3 bases and J 9 bases; nucleotides not matched to a gene: 13. Germline values: CDR1 LNHDA, CDR2 SQIVND (reference sequence). The CDR3 runs to 16 residues. CDR3 protein: CASSIRLAGTPGGQYF. The CDR3 nucleotides are TGTGCCAGTAGTATCCGACTAGCGGGGACCCCAGGAGGGCAGTACTTC. Drawing the rest from reference TRBV19 and TRBJ2-7, the complete variable domain is DGGITQSPKYLFRKEGQNVTLSCEQNLNHDAMYWYRQDPGQGLRLIYYSQIVNDFQKGDIAEGYSVSREKKESFPLTVTSAQKNPTAFYLCASSIRLAGTPGGQYFGPGTRLTVT.

CDR3 residues: CASSVGGDRAYNEQFF. The CDR3, as DNA: TGTGCCAGCAGCGTAGGAGGGGACAGAGCTTACAATGAGCAGTTCTTC. J is TRBJ2-1 and V is TRBV9; 7 bases are shared with TRBD1. The CDR3 totals 16 residues. The junction had 7 bases not matched to a gene; V was cut back by 0 bases and J by 4 bases. Germline V CDR1 and CDR2: SGDLS, YYNGEE.

CDR3 DNA sequence: TGTGCCAGTACCAAGACGGGACTAGGCAATCAGCCCCAGCATTTT. It codes for CASTKTGLGNQPQHF. V and J are TRBV19 and TRBJ1-5, with D possibly being TRBD1 (5 bases). CDR1 is LNHDA, CDR2 SQIVND, per germline (reference sequence). The V gene lost 7 bases and the J gene lost 2 bases, with 15 bases spanning the gap. This CDR3 has 15 amino acids.

This chain joins TRBV5-1 and TRBJ2-3; 8 nucleotides match TRBD2. J gave up 2 bases and V 4 bases, and 6 bases lay outside the gene matches. There are 15 residues in the CDR3. Per germline, CDR1 SGHRS and CDR2 YFSETQ. The chain's CDR3 is CASSLIAGITDTQYF. The CDR3, as DNA: TGCGCCAGCAGCCTTATAGCGGGGATCACAGATACGCAGTATTTT.

The CDR3 spells CASYRDRGNEQFF. The CDR3 nucleotides read TGTGCCTCATACCGGGACAGGGGTAATGAGCAGTTCTTC. The chain uses TRBV30 and TRBJ2-1; 10 positions agree with TRBD1. V dropped 7 bases and J dropped 7; count of bases not matched to a gene: 7. The CDR3 extends over 13 amino acids. Germline V gene lookup returns CDR1 GTSNPN and CDR2 SVGIG (reference sequence).

The chain carries TRBV6-2 or TRBV6-3 and TRBJ1-5; TRBD1 is a possible D gene (6 bases). Germline CDR1 and CDR2: MNHEY and SVGEGT. The length of the CDR3 is 16 residues. With 3 bases removed from V and 1 base from J, the gap between germline ends came to 13 bases. The DNA of the CDR3 is TGTGCCAGCAGTTATTCAGGGGCCTTGAGCAATCAGCCCCAGCATTTT. This codes for CASSYSGALSNQPQHF.

This chain joins TRBV11-2 and TRBJ2-2, with 12 positions matching TRBD2. The CDR3 length is 17 residues. The V and J ends lost 6 bases and 4 bases, in that order; junction bases with no gene match: 9. The germline CDR1 and CDR2 sequences are SGHAT and FQNNGV. The CDR3 DNA reads TGTGCCAGCAGACCTCTAGCGGGGGGGCGGGCCACCGGGGAGCTGTTTTTT. Residues: CASRPLAGGRATGELFF. The variable domain in full, completed from reference TRBV11-2 and TRBJ2-2, reads EAGVAQSPRYKIIEKRQSVAFWCNPISGHATLYWYQQILGQGPKLLIQFQNNGVVDDSQLPKDRFSAERLKGVDSTLKIQPAKLEDSAVYLCASRPLAGGRATGELFFGEGSRLTVL.

This clone was counted only a few times. J is TRBJ2-2 and V is TRBV4-2, with TRBD2 identical over 12 bases. CDR3 length: 17 residues. Looked up from germline, CDR1 is LGHNA and CDR2 is YNFKEQ. The ends lost 4 bases at V and 5 bases at J; junction bases unmatched: 8. This CDR3 reads CASSPRTSGIRTGELFF. DNA for the CDR3: TGTGCCAGCAGCCCACGGACTAGCGGGATACGTACCGGGGAGCTGTTTTTT.